These T cell receptor beta chains were read from a single sample in a study of blood T cell repertoires in COVID-19. Measured with immunoSEQ multiplex PCR; TCRdb has only the in-frame clones, and not every one. In the table there are approximately 200,000 clones, roughly 85% of which are singletons. The sequenced material came from PBMCs or T cells enriched from blood (not recorded which). These receptors were obtained from a man aged 35 to 55 who had recovered from COVID-19. CDR3s include the opening cysteine and the closing phenylalanine or tryptophan. Each record gives: V gene, D gene, J gene, CDR3 protein, CDR3 DNA. D genes are given only for firm matches.

V: TRBV28; D: TRBD1; J: TRBJ2-1; CDR3: CASSSPGTGGGNEQFF; DNA: TGTGCCAGCAGTTCACCCGGGACAGGGGGCGGGAATGAGCAGTTCTTC
V: TRBV18; D: -; J: TRBJ1-2; CDR3: CASSPESGNYGYTF; DNA: TGTGCCAGCTCACCAGAATCCGGGAACTATGGCTATACCTTC
V: TRBV14; D: TRBD2; J: TRBJ2-1; CDR3: CASRSGRAGNEQFF; DNA: TGTGCCAGCAGGAGCGGGAGGGCCGGCAATGAGCAGTTCTTC
V: TRBV28; D: -; J: TRBJ1-1; CDR3: CASSPKGDTEAFF; DNA: TGTGCCAGCAGTCCTAAGGGAGACACTGAAGCTTTCTTT
V: TRBV3-1/TRBV3-2; D: -; J: TRBJ2-1; CDR3: CASSQVASVNEQFF; DNA: TGTGCCAGCAGCCAAGTCGCTAGCGTGAATGAGCAGTTCTTC
V: TRBV18; D: -; J: TRBJ2-5; CDR3: CASSRSLGRETQYF; DNA: TGTGCCAGCTCACGATCCTTGGGGCGGGAGACCCAGTACTTC
V: TRBV12-3/TRBV12-4; D: -; J: TRBJ2-7; CDR3: CASSLRQGYEQYF; DNA: TGTGCCAGCAGTTTGAGGCAGGGCTACGAGCAGTACTTC
V: TRBV25-1; D: -; J: TRBJ2-1; CDR3: CASRWGGAGYNEQFF; DNA: TGTGCCAGCAGGTGGGGGGGCGCGGGCTACAATGAGCAGTTCTTC
V: TRBV12-3/TRBV12-4; D: TRBD1; J: TRBJ2-5; CDR3: CASRIAGGTTQYF; DNA: TGTGCCAGCAGGATTGCAGGGGGCACGACCCAGTACTTC
V: TRBV6-2/TRBV6-3; D: -; J: TRBJ1-3; CDR3: CASSYSPGGIGNTIYF; DNA: TGTGCCAGCAGTTACTCGCCCGGCGGGATTGGAAACACCATATATTTT
V: TRBV18; D: -; J: TRBJ2-1; CDR3: CASSPELRSYNEQFF; DNA: TGTGCCAGCTCTCCCGAGTTGCGCTCCTACAATGAGCAGTTCTTC
V: TRBV4-1; D: TRBD1; J: TRBJ1-2; CDR3: CASSPRSTGDAGYTF; DNA: TGCGCCAGCAGTCCCCGTAGCACAGGGGACGCTGGCTACACCTTC
V: TRBV28; D: -; J: TRBJ2-1; CDR3: CASSLEFGYNEQFF; DNA: TGTGCCAGCAGCCTTGAGTTCGGTTACAATGAGCAGTTCTTC
V: TRBV7-6; D: TRBD1; J: TRBJ1-1; CDR3: CASSLGQLMNTEAFF; DNA: TGTGCCAGCAGCCTGGGACAGCTAATGAACACTGAAGCTTTCTTT
V: TRBV13; D: TRBD2; J: TRBJ2-5; CDR3: CASSFKAGGRETQYF; DNA: TGTGCCAGCAGCTTCAAAGCGGGAGGGAGAGAGACCCAGTACTTC
V: TRBV7-2; D: -; J: TRBJ2-2; CDR3: CASSLVTNTGELFF; DNA: TGTGCCAGCAGCTTAGTCACAAACACCGGGGAGCTGTTTTTT
V: TRBV5-1; D: TRBD2; J: TRBJ2-7; CDR3: CASSLEAGGSYEQYF; DNA: TGCGCCAGCAGCTTGGAAGCGGGGGGCTCCTACGAGCAGTACTTC
V: TRBV15; D: TRBD1; J: TRBJ2-5; CDR3: CATSRGQGVETQYF; DNA: TGTGCCACCAGCCGGGGCCAGGGGGTTGAGACCCAGTACTTC
V: TRBV4-3; D: -; J: TRBJ1-2; CDR3: CASSQAPGNGYTF; DNA: TGCGCCAGCAGCCAGGCCCCAGGGAATGGCTACACCTTC
V: TRBV13; D: -; J: TRBJ2-7; CDR3: CASSSGSYEQYF; DNA: TGTGCCAGCAGCTCCGGGTCCTACGAGCAGTACTTC
V: TRBV30; D: -; J: TRBJ1-4; CDR3: CAWSALATNEKLFF; DNA: TGTGCCTGGAGTGCACTTGCAACTAATGAAAAACTGTTTTTT
V: TRBV11-2; D: TRBD2; J: TRBJ2-4; CDR3: CASRSPGGRAKNIQYF; DNA: TGTGCCAGCAGATCGCCGGGAGGGCGGGCCAAAAACATTCAGTACTTC